These 14 T cell receptor beta chains originate from one sample sequenced in a study of T cell responses to AZD1222 COVID-19 vaccine. Repertoires were generated with immunoSEQ multiplex PCR, while TCRdb's copy carries only in-frame clones and drops some. Altogether some 130,000 clones are present, 80% to 95% being singletons, with the ten largest covering roughly 3%. This sample comprised peripheral blood, obtained 28 days after the second AZD1222 dose. Receptor source: an adult who received the AZD1222 COVID-19 vaccine.

V gene TRBV2 combines with J gene TRBJ2-1, with 7 bases that match TRBD2. V shed 1 base and J 15 bases; nucleotides not matched to a gene: 15. From germline, CDR1 is SNHLY and CDR2 FYNNEI. CDR3 length equals 15 residues. The CDR3 nucleotides are TGTGCCAGCAGTGAAGAAAGGCCAGCGGGACCCACGTTGTTCTTC. It yields the protein CASSEERPAGPTLFF.

The chain carries TRBV28 and TRBJ2-1; 10 bases are a match to TRBD2. The CDR3 has 14 amino acids. V trimming: 6 bases; J trimming: 2 bases; junction bases outside the gene matches: 1. Germline CDR1 and CDR2: MDHEN and SYDVKM. CDR3: CASRLAGTYNEQFF. CDR3 DNA sequence: TGTGCCAGCAGACTAGCGGGGACCTACAATGAGCAGTTCTTC. The full variable domain, in which reference TRBV28 and TRBJ2-1 provide the parts outside the CDR3, is DVKVTQSSRYLVKRTGEKVFLECVQDMDHENMFWYRQDPGLGLRLIYFSYDVKMKEKGDIPEGYSVSREKKERFSLILESASTNQTSMYLCASRLAGTYNEQFFGPGTRLTVL.

The chain is built from TRBV7-2 and TRBJ2-7, with 11 bases aligning to TRBD1. Germline V lookup: CDR1 SGHTA, CDR2 FQGNSA. The ends lost 1 base at V and 5 bases at J; junction bases unmatched: 4. The CDR3 consists of 15 residues. In DNA, the CDR3 is TGTGCCAGCAGCTTAGGCGGGACAGGGGGAAACGAGCAGTACTTC. Protein: CASSLGGTGGNEQYF.

The chain couples TRBV9 to TRBJ1-1, with D hard to call. This CDR3 region has 14 residues. Germline CDR1 is SGDLS and CDR2 is YYNGEE. Trimming took 0 bases from V and 2 from J, leaving 8 bases between them. CDR3 in amino acids: CASSVATANTEAFF. The DNA for the CDR3 is TGTGCCAGCAGCGTAGCTACCGCAAACACTGAAGCTTTCTTT.

The gene calls are TRBV7-2 and TRBJ2-1; TRBD2 aligns across 9 bases. Germline V lookup: CDR1 SGHTA, CDR2 FQGNSA. After removal of 5 bases from V and 6 bases from J, the junction contained 17 bases not matched to a gene. CDR3 length: 18 residues. The CDR3 coding sequence is TGTGCCAGCAGCCCACAGGACTTAGCGGGAGTCCCGCCCAATGAGCAGTTCTTC. Amino acid sequence: CASSPQDLAGVPPNEQFF. Full variable domain (rest looked up from reference TRBV7-2 and TRBJ2-1): GAGVSQSPSNKVTEKGKDVELRCDPISGHTALYWYRQSLGQGLEFLIYFQGNSAPDKSGLPSDRFSAERTGGSVSTLTIQRTQQEDSAVYLCASSPQDLAGVPPNEQFFGPGTRLTVL.

This rearrangement joins TRBV2 to TRBJ2-7; D is unclear. V lost 0 bases to trimming and J lost 3 bases, with 12 bases between them. Germline V gene data show CDR1 as SNHLY and CDR2 as FYNNEI. The CDR3 length is 15 residues. The CDR3 spells CASSEAPTVGYEQYF. As DNA, the CDR3 is TGTGCCAGCAGTGAAGCTCCCACCGTGGGCTACGAGCAGTACTTC.

The V call is TRBV7-8, the J call TRBJ1-1, with D unresolved. This CDR3 is 14 amino acids long. CDR1 and CDR2 (germline): SGHVS, FQNEAQ. V was trimmed by 2 bases and J by 10 bases, leaving 17 bases between them. The CDR3 coding sequence is TGTGCCAGCAGCTTAAAACATCCGGGCGTGCGAGCTTTCTTT. Residues: CASSLKHPGVRAFF. The full variable domain, rest sourced from reference TRBV7-8 and TRBJ1-1, is GAGVSQSPRYKVAKRGQDVALRCDPISGHVSLFWYQQALGQGPEFLTYFQNEAQLDKSGLPSDRFFAERPEGSVSTLKIQRTQQEDSAVYLCASSLKHPGVRAFFGQGTRLTVV.

The V call is TRBV14, the J call TRBJ1-2, with D uncertain. This CDR3 comprises 15 residues. V dropped 0 bases and J dropped 3 bases, with 11 bases sitting between them. The V gene's germline CDR1 is SGHDN and CDR2 FVKESK. The CDR3 loop is CASSQDVSPHYGYTF. CDR3 bases: TGTGCCAGCAGCCAAGATGTCAGCCCACACTATGGCTACACCTTC.

V gene TRBV6-5 combines with J gene TRBJ2-7, with D possibly matching TRBD1 (6 bases). The CDR3 has 13 amino acids. Trimming took 6 bases from V and 2 from J, leaving 11 bases between them. CDR1 MNHEY and CDR2 SVGAGI come from the germline V gene. In DNA form, the CDR3 reads TGTGCCAGCAGCCTGACAGGAGCCTACGAGCAGTACTTC. As protein: CASSLTGAYEQYF.

The rearrangement joins TRBV6-2 or TRBV6-3 to TRBJ2-7, with D perhaps given as TRBD1 or TRBD2 (5 bases each). This CDR3 has 16 residues. Germline V CDR1 and CDR2: MNHEY, SVGEGT. The germline V and J ends were trimmed by 2 bases and 11 bases, with 25 bases remaining between them. CDR3 sequence reads: CASSYRRQSVINGKYF. In DNA form, the CDR3 reads TGTGCCAGCAGTTACCGGAGACAGTCCGTCATTAACGGGAAGTACTTC.

This rearrangement joins TRBV20-1 to TRBJ1-2; TRBD1 is a possible D gene (5 bases). Deletions cut 5 bases from V and 8 bases from J, with 12 bases between. Germline V lookup: CDR1 DFQATT, CDR2 SNEGSKA (reference sequence). The CDR3 spans 11 residues. The CDR3 DNA sequence: TGCAGTGCTGGGGACGGCCGGGGCTACACCTTC. This encodes CSAGDGRGYTF.

The chain couples TRBV4-3 to TRBJ2-2, with D uncertain. Trimming stripped 2 bases from V and 0 bases from J, with 1 base between. The CDR3 contains 13 residues. The germline V gene encodes CDR1 LGHNA and CDR2 YSLEER. The chain's CDR3 is CASSQPNTGELFF. The CDR3 nucleotides read TGCGCCAGCAGCCAACCGAACACCGGGGAGCTGTTTTTT.

The chain is built from TRBV19 and TRBJ1-1; TRBD1 matches 7 bases. Germline values: CDR1 LNHDA, CDR2 SQIVND (reference sequence). Germline trimming cut 2 bases from V and 1 base from J; bases unmatched to any gene: 1. The CDR3 is 14 amino acids. CDR3 in DNA: TGTGCCAGTAGTATAACAGGGGCGAACACTGAAGCTTTCTTT. It is translated as CASSITGANTEAFF.

With respect to this clone: One end of the junction fails to match germline, which may point to a read error. V and J are TRBV5-4 and TRBJ1-2; D remains ambiguous. The CDR3 has 15 amino acids. Germline CDR1 reads SGHNT; CDR2 reads YYREEE (reference sequence). The CDR3 DNA reads as TGTGCCAGCAGCTTGGGACAACTGATGAACTATGACTACACCTTC. It codes for CASSLGQLMNYDYTF.